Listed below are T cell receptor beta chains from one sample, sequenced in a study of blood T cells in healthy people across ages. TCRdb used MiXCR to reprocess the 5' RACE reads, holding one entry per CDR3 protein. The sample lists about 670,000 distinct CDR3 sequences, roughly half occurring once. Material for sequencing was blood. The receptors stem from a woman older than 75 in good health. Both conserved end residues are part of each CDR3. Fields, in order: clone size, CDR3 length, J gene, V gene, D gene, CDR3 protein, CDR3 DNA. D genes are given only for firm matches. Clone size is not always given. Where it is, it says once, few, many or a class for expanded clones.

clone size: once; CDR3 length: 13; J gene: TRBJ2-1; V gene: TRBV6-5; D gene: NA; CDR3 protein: CASGRRGNNEQFF; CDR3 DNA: TGTGCCAGCGGCCGGAGGGGCAACAATGAGCAGTTCTTC
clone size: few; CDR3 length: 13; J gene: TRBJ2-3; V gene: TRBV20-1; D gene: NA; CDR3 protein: CSARPGSLDAQYF; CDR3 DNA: TGCAGTGCGAGACCCGGGAGTCTGGATGCGCAGTATTTT
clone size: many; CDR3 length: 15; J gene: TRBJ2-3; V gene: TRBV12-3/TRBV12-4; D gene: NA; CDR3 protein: CASSSPTGATDTQYF; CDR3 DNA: TGTGCCAGCAGTTCCCCCACTGGGGCCACAGATACGCAGTATTTT
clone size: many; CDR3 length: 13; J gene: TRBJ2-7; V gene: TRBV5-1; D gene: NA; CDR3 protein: CASRSSAGYEQYF; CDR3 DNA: TGCGCCAGCAGGAGTTCAGCGGGCTACGAGCAGTACTTC
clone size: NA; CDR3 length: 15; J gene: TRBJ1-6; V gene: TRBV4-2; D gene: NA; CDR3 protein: CASSQEYSNNSPLHF; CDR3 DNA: TGTGCCAGCAGCCAAGAGTACAGCAATAATTCACCCCTCCACTTT
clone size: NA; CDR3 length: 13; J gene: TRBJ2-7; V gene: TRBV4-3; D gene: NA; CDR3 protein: CASSLWSRYEQYF; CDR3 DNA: TGCGCCAGCAGCCTCTGGTCGCGATACGAGCAGTACTTC
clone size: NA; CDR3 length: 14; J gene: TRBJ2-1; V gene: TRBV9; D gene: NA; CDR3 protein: CASSGAASYNEQFF; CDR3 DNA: TGTGCCAGCAGCGGCGCCGCCTCCTACAATGAGCAGTTCTTC
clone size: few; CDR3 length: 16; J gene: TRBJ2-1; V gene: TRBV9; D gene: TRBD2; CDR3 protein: CASSVGQRGANDEQFF; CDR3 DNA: TGTGCCAGCAGCGTAGGTCAGCGGGGGGCTAACGATGAGCAGTTCTTC
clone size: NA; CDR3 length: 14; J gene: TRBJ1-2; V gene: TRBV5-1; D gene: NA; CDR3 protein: CASSLAPGGNGYTF; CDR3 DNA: TGCGCCAGCAGCTTGGCGCCCGGGGGGAATGGCTACACCTTC
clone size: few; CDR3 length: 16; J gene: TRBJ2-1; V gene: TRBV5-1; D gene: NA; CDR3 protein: CASSTGAGSSYNEQFF; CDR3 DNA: TGCGCCAGCAGCACCGGGGCGGGCAGCTCCTACAATGAGCAGTTCTTC
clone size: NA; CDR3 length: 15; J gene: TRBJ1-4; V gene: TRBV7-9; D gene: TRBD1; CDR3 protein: CASSVTGELKEKLFF; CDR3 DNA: TGTGCCAGCAGCGTAACAGGGGAGCTAAAGGAAAAACTGTTTTTT
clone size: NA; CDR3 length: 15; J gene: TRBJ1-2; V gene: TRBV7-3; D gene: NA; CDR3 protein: CASSLKGRGYDGYTF; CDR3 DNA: TGTGCCAGCAGCTTAAAAGGAAGAGGGTACGATGGCTACACCTTC
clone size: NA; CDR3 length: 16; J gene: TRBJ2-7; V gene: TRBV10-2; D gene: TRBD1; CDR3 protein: CASSESTGLHPYEQYF; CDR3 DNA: TGCGCCAGCAGTGAGTCGACAGGGCTTCATCCGTATGAGCAGTACTTC
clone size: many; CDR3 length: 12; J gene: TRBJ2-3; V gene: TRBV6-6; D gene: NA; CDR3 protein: CASTRTEDTQYF; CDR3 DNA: TGTGCCAGCACCCGGACTGAAGATACGCAGTATTTT
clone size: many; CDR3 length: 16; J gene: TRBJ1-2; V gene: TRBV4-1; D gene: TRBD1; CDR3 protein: CASSQEGTGGPYGYTF; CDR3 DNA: TGCGCCAGCAGCCAAGAGGGGACAGGGGGCCCTTATGGCTACACCTTC
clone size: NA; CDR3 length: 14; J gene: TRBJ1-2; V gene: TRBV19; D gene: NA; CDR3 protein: CASSILQEADGYTF; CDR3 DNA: TGTGCCAGTAGTATCTTGCAGGAGGCGGATGGCTACACCTTC